The 3 T cell receptor beta chains presented below share a single source sample, sequenced in a study of blood T cell repertoires in COVID-19. Assay used: immunoSEQ multiplex PCR; TCRdb lists only in-frame clones, some missing. The sample shows tens of thousands of clones, 88% of them seen only once. Sequenced input: peripheral blood. These receptors originate from a man aged 65-85 years in a cohort sampled during active COVID-19.

The chain joins TRBV12-3 or TRBV12-4 to TRBJ1-5; 9 bases agree with TRBD1. V gave up 7 bases and J gave up 8 bases; unmatched junction bases: 6. This CDR3 is built from 13 residues. The CDR3 bases are TGTGCCAGCACCGACAGGGGGTTGGAGCCCCAGCATTTT. Translated: CASTDRGLEPQHF.

J is TRBJ1-1 and V is TRBV6-6, with a weak D call TRBD1 (6 bases). The V gene lost 4 bases and the J gene lost 4 bases, with 13 bases spanning the gap. The CDR3 spans 14 residues. Germline CDR1 and CDR2: MNHNY and SVGAGI (reference sequence). The CDR3 DNA reads TGTGCCAGCAGTTTCTTATCCAGGGGCACTGAAGCTTTCTTT. Translating it yields CASSFLSRGTEAFF.

This clone was observed a single time. The chain employs TRBV9 and TRBJ1-4, with 9 bases lining up with TRBD1. The germline V gene has CDR1 SGDLS and CDR2 YYNGEE. The CDR3 runs 15 residues. J lost 8 bases, V lost 0 bases, and 5 bases had no gene match. The CDR3 sequence is CASSVGTGDKEKLFF. Here the CDR3 DNA reads TGTGCCAGCAGCGTAGGGACAGGGGACAAGGAAAAACTGTTTTTT.